One TCR beta chain is described in this entry. The data derive from a study of blood T cell repertoires in COVID-19. In the study overall: Collection of acute and convalescent COVID-19 samples took place in the United States, Italy and Spain. PBMCs, B-cell-depleted T cells, or T cells were the source of the cDNA or gDNA that made up the material.

Those enrolled, adults aged roughly 18 to 95 years, came from around 24 US areas. Participant-reported clinical history was the basis for cohort assignment. Profiling relied on immunoSEQ multiplex PCR, and the TCRdb table lists in-frame clones only, not all of them. The data show 200,000 to 250,000 clones, 80% to 90% seen once. The TCR originated in a woman aged 50 to 65 in a cohort exposed to, infected with or recovered from COVID-19 (not recorded which). The material sequenced was PBMCs or T cells enriched from blood (not recorded which).

For the CDR3, the DNA is TGTGCCACCAGCAGAGACCTTACAGGGGCGAACACTGAAGCTTTCTTT. This sequence encodes CATSRDLTGANTEAFF. This chain connects TRBV15 to TRBJ1-1, with 7 bases lining up with TRBD1. Germline CDR1 is LNHNV and CDR2 is YYDKDF (reference sequence). The CDR3 consists of 16 residues. V was pared by 0 bases and J by 1 base, with 5 bases of the junction left unmatched.